These 8 T cell receptor gamma chains were sequenced from one sample in a study of γδ T cells in repeated Plasmodium falciparum infection. Flow sorting of PBMC yielded separate Vgamma9/Vdelta2+ and Vdelta2-negative gammadelta T cell populations for bulk repertoire analysis. TCRdb ran CATT on the multiplex PCR reads. The sample lists 28,000 or so gamma-chain clones; more than 1.4% were seen once. The sequenced sample was gamma-delta T cells from blood. The receptors stem from a pool of human donors (malaria-infected and uninfected, not separated).

This clone was picked up a small number of times. TCRdb records a much larger clone's protein for this DNA, with a difference at residue 3 that likely arises from a read error; the protein given is the translation of the DNA. The chain uses TRGV3 and TRGJ1 or TRGJ2. TCRdb leaves out the J gene; it was filled in here by matching the DNA to germline. The CDR3 covers 13 residues. CDR1 is VTNTFY, CDR2 YDVSTARD, per germline (reference sequence). CDR3 DNA: TGTGCCCCCTGGGACAGGAATTTAAATAAGAAACTCTTT. Translating it yields CAPWDRNLNKKLF.

For this clone: This DNA's translation and the protein TCRdb lists, from a much larger clone, do not match at residue 7, likely due to a read error; the protein shown is translated from the DNA. The rearrangement links TRGV9 to TRGJP. Because TCRdb records no J gene, it was assigned here through a match of the DNA to germline. CDR1 is GITISATS, CDR2 ISYDGTV, per germline (reference sequence). Unmatched junction bases numbered 7, after V lost 0 bases and J lost 5 bases. This CDR3 region has 18 residues. The CDR3 region is CALWEVHAEELGKKIKVF. CDR3 in DNA: TGTGCCTTGTGGGAGGTGCATGCCGAAGAGTTGGGCAAAAAAATCAAGGTATTT.

This clone appeared many times. The amino acid sequence in TCRdb belongs to a much larger clone and departs from this DNA's translation at residue 4, likely a sequencing read error; the sequence shown is translated from the DNA. This rearrangement joins TRGV4 to TRGJ1 or TRGJ2. Germline V gene sequence: CDR1 EGSTGY, CDR2 YDSYTSSV. The length of the CDR3 is 14 residues. As DNA, the CDR3 is TGTGCCACCCGGGATGAATTGGATTATTATAAGAAACTCTTT. Protein product: CATRDELDYYKKLF.

This clone showed up many times. Given a far larger clone just one base away, this is likely a sequencing read error. Additional DNA sequences in this sample encode the identical CDR3. The chain has TRGV8 and TRGJ1 or TRGJ2. CDR3 size: 12 residues. In germline, CDR1 is VENAVY, CDR2 YDSYNSRV. CDR3 loop: CATWDSPYKKLF. The CDR3, as DNA: TGTGCCACCTGGGATAGCCCTTATAAGAAGCTCTTT.

This clone was seen at least ten times. A far larger clone is one base from this, pointing to a likely read error. In the same sample, other DNA sequences code for this CDR3. The genes are TRGV3 and TRGJP2. The J gene was missing in TCRdb and was found by matching the end of the DNA to germline. Germline CDR1 and CDR2: VTNTFY and YDVSTARD (reference sequence). The CDR3 runs to 12 residues. V was pared by 0 bases and J by 11 bases, with 3 bases of the junction left unmatched. CDR3 in DNA: TGTGCCACCTGGGACAGGGACTGGATCAAGACGTTT. Residues: CATWDRDWIKTF.

This clone has a handful of counts. The protein recorded in TCRdb matches a much larger clone and deviates from this DNA's translation at residue 3, suggesting a read error; the protein here is obtained by translating the DNA. The chain carries TRGV5 and TRGJ1 or TRGJ2. Here the J gene came from matching the DNA to germline, since TCRdb omits it. Germline V gives CDR1 VINAFY, CDR2 YDVSNSKD. The CDR3 is made up of 12 amino acids. The CDR3 protein is CAAWDRRTRKLF. In nucleotides, the CDR3 is TGTGCCGCCTGGGACAGGCGAACGAGGAAACTCTTT.

This clone was observed many times. For this DNA, TCRdb reports the protein of a much larger clone, which diverges at residue 13, most likely from a read error; the protein presented here is translated directly from the DNA. The J gene has no call, while the V gene is TRGV2. The germline CDR1 and CDR2 sequences are EGSNGY and YDSYNSKV. CDR3 length: 15 amino acids. CDR3 protein: CATRGDPRSDWIRTF. Here the CDR3 DNA reads TGTGCCACCCGGGGGGACCCCCGTAGTGATTGGATCAGGACGTTT.

As to this clone: The TCRdb protein comes from a much larger clone and disagrees with this DNA's translation at residue 5, likely due to a read error; the protein given here is derived from the DNA. The V gene is TRGV9, the J gene TRGJP. The J gene is not listed in TCRdb, so it was assigned here from a DNA match to germline. From germline, CDR1 is GITISATS and CDR2 ISYDGTV (reference sequence). The V segment lost 5 bases and the J segment 4 bases; nucleotides outside the gene matches: 8. The CDR3 spans 17 residues. In DNA, the CDR3 is TGTGCCTTGTGGGTGGCAAAACAAGAGTTGGGCAAAAAAATCAAGGTATTT. This gives the protein CALWVAKQELGKKIKVF.